In its sample, the clone carrying this TCR beta chain was seen once. V trimming: 4 bases; J trimming: 4 bases; junction bases outside the gene matches: 5. This CDR3 is 14 amino acids long. Germline CDR1 is LNHNV and CDR2 is YYDKDF (reference sequence). The sample's treatment: some 19 received Ad26.COV2.S at low or high dose, single or two shots; a few received placebo; per-sample allocation not given. Material that was analyzed had been drawn on day 63 after the first vaccine or placebo injection. The data belong to a study of Ad26.COV2.S vaccination and SARS-CoV-2 variants. Study overall: Of the COV1001 trial arms, the Ad26.COV2.S arm included the donor.

The data were produced by immunoSEQ multiplex PCR, yet TCRdb's version contains in-frame clones alone and is incomplete. The sample has about 320,000 clones; 86% are singletons. The receptor's source is a person between 18 and 65 years old who received the Ad26.COV2.S COVID-19 vaccine or a placebo. V is TRBV15 and J is TRBJ1-2, with 8 bases that match TRBD1. The sample here was peripheral blood, taken in a trial of Ad26.COV2.S vaccine versus placebo. The CDR3 coding sequence is TGTGCCACCAGCACGGGGGGACAGGCCTATGGCTACACCTTC. Protein: CATSTGGQAYGYTF. The full variable domain, rest sourced from reference TRBV15 and TRBJ1-2, is DAMVIQNPRYQVTQFGKPVTLSCSQTLNHNVMYWYQQKSSQAPKLLFHYYDKDFNNEADTPDNFQSRRPNTSFCFLDIRSPGLGDTAMYLCATSTGGQAYGYTFGSGTRLTVV.